This TCR beta chain was retrieved from a study of shared clonotypes between healthy human individuals. General study results and limits: Sharing across four donors was highest in naive CD4 (around 5%) and lowest in memory CD8 (approximately 0.4%). Sampling used blood alone; tissue repertoires probably differ. Non-shared clonotypes had lower generation probabilities than clonotypes shared by all four sorted-subset donors. Richness estimates generally favored naive over memory subsets.

Deletions cut 3 bases from V and 2 bases from J, with 12 bases between. The CDR3 consists of 14 residues. Looked up from germline, CDR1 is GTSNPN and CDR2 is SVGIG (reference sequence). CD8 cells regarded as naive lacked CD45RO, were positively chosen for CCR7, and omitted terminally differentiated effector memory CD45RA+ cells. The table came from immunoSEQ multiplex PCR; TCRdb's copy has only in-frame clones and leaves some out. The data show roughly 2.1 million clones, with approximately 94% seen just once and under 2% held by the top ten. Only one count was recorded for this clone. The target antigen is unknown.

This chain links TRBV30 with TRBJ2-3, with D perhaps being TRBD1 or TRBD2 (6 bases each). Sequencing input: naive CD8+ T cells from PBMCs. The TCR sequence derives from a man aged 18 to 35 in good health. Some clones in this sample may be carry-over from other donors' samples. CDR3 protein: CAWREGTITDTQYF. CDR3 DNA: TGTGCCTGGAGGGAGGGGACAATCACAGATACGCAGTATTTT.